This passage covers 32 T cell receptor beta chains from one sample sequenced in a study of a mutant IDH1 vaccine in newly diagnosed glioma. Their specific antigens are unknown. The assay was immunoSEQ multiplex PCR, and TCRdb's table has in-frame clones only and misses some. The table records around 84,000 clones, 70% to 90% of them present only once. Time point reported: week 47, end of study. It was 300 ug of mutant IDH1 20-mer peptide that made up each vaccine dose, given with topical imiquimod. The sample was PBMCs, taken from a glioma patient whose treatment included an IDH1 peptide vaccine. These receptors came from a man in his forties with glioma.

This sequence joins TRBV7-9 and TRBJ1-5; D might be TRBD1 (6 bases). V lost 1 base to trimming and J lost 7 bases, with 14 bases between them. This CDR3 is built from 15 residues. In germline, CDR1 is SEHNR, CDR2 FQNEAQ (reference sequence). CDR3 coding DNA: TGTGCCAGCAGCTTAGACGGGGGGCTAGGGCAGCCCCAGCATTTT. The encoded protein is CASSLDGGLGQPQHF.

This clone was counted once. The rearrangement uses TRBV28 and TRBJ2-7; the match to TRBD1 covers 8 bases. Germline V CDR1 and CDR2: MDHEN, SYDVKM. V lost 5 bases to trimming and J lost 3 bases; unmatched junction nucleotides: 12. This CDR3 comprises 16 residues. The CDR3 nucleotides read TGTGCCAGCAGTCCTGTGGTGGGACAGGAGGGCTACGAGCAGTACTTC. The encoded protein is CASSPVVGQEGYEQYF.

The chain joins TRBV13 to TRBJ1-1, with 10 nucleotides matching TRBD1. The CDR3 extends over 15 amino acids. Germline trimming cut 4 bases from V and 1 base from J; bases unmatched to any gene: 3. Germline V gene sequence: CDR1 PRHDT, CDR2 FYEKMQ (reference sequence). CDR3 in DNA: TGTGCCAGCAGCTCTCGGGACAGGGGGAACACTGAAGCTTTCTTT. This codes for CASSSRDRGNTEAFF.

The V call is TRBV18, the J call TRBJ2-1; D may be TRBD1 (6 bases). V lost 7 bases, J lost 5 bases, and 12 bases lay in between. The CDR3 runs to 13 residues. Germline assignment: CDR1 KGHSH and CDR2 LQKENI. This CDR3 reads CASLPGHHNEQFF. Written as DNA, the CDR3 is TGTGCCAGCTTACCGGGACACCACAATGAGCAGTTCTTC.

This clone was found a few times. DNA for the CDR3: TGTGCCAGCACCTTGGGGACAGGGGATCAGCCCCAGCATTTT. It is translated as CASTLGTGDQPQHF. The chain couples TRBV6-6 to TRBJ1-5; 10 bases are a match to TRBD1. This CDR3 comprises 14 residues. Germline V gene lookup returns CDR1 MNHNY and CDR2 SVGAGI (reference sequence). Losses at the gene ends were 7 bases for V and 5 bases for J; bases not matched to a gene: 5.

The sample holds one count of this clone. The CDR3 DNA follows: TGTGCCAGCAGAGCCCCCGGGGATGAGTTAAATGAGCAGTTCTTC. Translating it yields CASRAPGDELNEQFF. The chain couples TRBV9 to TRBJ2-1; perhaps TRBD2 as D (5 bases). The V end lost 5 bases, the J end lost 7 bases, and 19 bases lay between the germline ends. CDR3 length: 15 amino acids. Germline CDR1 and CDR2: SGDLS and YYNGEE.

A single count supports this clone. In the same sample, other DNA sequences code for this CDR3. The rearrangement links TRBV29-1 to TRBJ1-5; 7 bases map to TRBD1. The junction had 7 bases not matched to a gene; V was cut back by 6 bases and J by 2 bases. The germline gives CDR1 SQVTM, CDR2 ANQGSEA. The CDR3 totals 14 residues. CDR3 sequence (DNA): TGCAGCGTGGTGACAGGGATAGGCAATCAGCCCCAGCATTTT. Protein: CSVVTGIGNQPQHF.

The chain joins TRBV2 to TRBJ2-1; 8 positions match TRBD1. Germline V gene sequence: CDR1 SNHLY, CDR2 FYNNEI. The CDR3 extends over 15 amino acids. Germline trimming cut 4 bases from V and 8 bases from J; bases unmatched to any gene: 10. The CDR3 loop reads CASSVGNRGSHEQFF. CDR3 nucleotides: TGTGCCAGCAGTGTTGGGAACAGGGGGTCCCATGAGCAGTTCTTC.

This chain uses TRBV5-4 with TRBJ1-2; the match to TRBD1 covers 7 bases. The CDR3 spans 16 residues. The V gene end was trimmed by 5 bases and the J gene end by 4 bases; junction bases not matched to a gene: 14. Looked up from germline, CDR1 is SGHNT and CDR2 is YYREEE (reference sequence). Here the CDR3 reads CASRSAVQGDIYGYTF. CDR3 DNA: TGTGCCAGCAGGAGTGCGGTCCAGGGGGATATCTATGGCTACACCTTC.

This chain uses TRBV4-1 with TRBJ2-3; D assignment may be TRBD1 or TRBD2 (6 bases each). V was pared by 3 bases and J by 7 bases, with 17 bases between. The CDR3 runs 15 residues. CDR1 MGHRA and CDR2 YSYEKL come from the germline V gene. CDR3 amino acids: CASSHPTRGQYTQYF. The CDR3 nucleotides read TGCGCCAGCAGCCACCCTACACGGGGGCAGTATACGCAGTATTTT.

V gene TRBV6-1 combines with J gene TRBJ1-1; weak D call: TRBD1 (5 bases). Germline lookup yields CDR1 MNHNS and CDR2 SASEGT. V lost 2 bases, J lost 11 bases, and 6 bases lay in between. The CDR3 spans 10 residues. The CDR3 protein is CASSEWGAFF. Written as DNA, the CDR3 is TGTGCCAGCAGTGAATGGGGGGCTTTCTTT.

The chain is built from TRBV6-5 and TRBJ2-7; 7 bases are a match to TRBD1. The length of the CDR3 is 15 residues. The germline CDR1 and CDR2 sequences are MNHEY and SVGAGI. With V trimmed by 2 bases and J by 2 bases, 6 bases remained unmatched. This CDR3 reads CASSYHDRAPYEQYF. CDR3 nucleotide sequence: TGTGCCAGCAGTTACCATGACAGGGCCCCCTACGAGCAGTACTTC.

The chain couples TRBV2 to TRBJ1-4; D is unresolved. The germline gives CDR1 SNHLY, CDR2 FYNNEI. Trimming left V 2 bases short and J 0 bases short, with 10 bases between. The CDR3 sequence is 16 residues long. The CDR3 reads CASSEWAQATNEKLFF. CDR3 DNA sequence: TGTGCCAGCAGTGAATGGGCTCAGGCAACTAATGAAAAACTGTTTTTT.

The gene calls are TRBV6-1 and TRBJ2-5, with 12 bases identical to TRBD2. The CDR3 spans 15 residues. CDR1 is MNHNS and CDR2 is SASEGT in the germline V gene. The junction had 3 bases not matched to a gene; V was cut back by 3 bases and J by 4 bases. Here the CDR3 reads CASSETGLAGETQYF. The DNA of the CDR3 is TGTGCCAGCAGTGAGACGGGACTAGCGGGAGAGACCCAGTACTTC.

The chain has TRBV19 and TRBJ1-5; TRBD1 aligns across 8 bases. The germline V gene encodes CDR1 LNHDA and CDR2 SQIVND (reference sequence). Trimming took 4 bases from V and 1 from J; bases not matched to a gene: 3. CDR3 length equals 15 residues. This CDR3 reads CASSTGGISNQPQHF. The CDR3 region has the DNA TGTGCCAGTAGTACAGGGGGCATAAGCAATCAGCCCCAGCATTTT.

The V gene is TRBV11-2, the J gene TRBJ2-7; D is perhaps TRBD1 (5 bases). The CDR3 has 14 amino acids. Between the trimmed V and J ends, which lost 0 bases and 5 bases, there was a span of 11 bases. Germline CDR1 is SGHAT and CDR2 is FQNNGV. CDR3 sequence (DNA): TGTGCCAGCAGCTTAGATCTCCCAGGGAACGAGCAGTACTTC. Protein sequence: CASSLDLPGNEQYF.

This chain joins TRBV2 and TRBJ1-2; 8 bases fit TRBD1. The CDR3 totals 14 residues. Germline values: CDR1 SNHLY, CDR2 FYNNEI. V was clipped by 6 bases and J by 6 bases; unmatched bases: 9. The CDR3 reads CASRPLQGEDGYTF. In nucleotides, the CDR3 is TGTGCCAGCAGACCACTACAGGGGGAGGATGGCTACACCTTC. The variable domain in full, completed from reference TRBV2 and TRBJ1-2, reads EPEVTQTPSHQVTQMGQEVILRCVPISNHLYFYWYRQILGQKVEFLVSFYNNEISEKSEIFDDQFSVERPDGSNFTLKIRSTKLEDSAMYFCASRPLQGEDGYTFGSGTRLTVV.

This sequence joins TRBV27 and TRBJ2-1; 11 positions agree with TRBD2. Trimming at V came to 3 bases and at J to 7 bases, leaving 8 bases not matched to a gene. CDR3 size: 16 residues. CDR1 is MNHEY, CDR2 SMNVEV, per germline (reference sequence). In DNA, the CDR3 is TGTGCCAGCAGTTTTTTAACTAGCGGGAGAGAGAATGAGCAGTTCTTC. The encoded protein is CASSFLTSGRENEQFF.

The V gene is TRBV7-2, the J gene TRBJ1-5; the D is unclear. The CDR3 extends over 13 amino acids. In germline, CDR1 is SGHTA, CDR2 FQGNSA. Trimming stripped 1 base from V and 7 bases from J, with 8 bases between. The DNA for the CDR3 is TGTGCCAGCAGCTTAGTTCCGGCCCAGCCCCAGCATTTT. Its protein is CASSLVPAQPQHF.

Comment on this clone: One end of the junction does not line up with germline, which may come from a read error. V usage is TRBV28 and J usage is TRBJ2-5; D is unclear. Germline-derived CDR1 and CDR2 are MDHEN and SYDVKM. The CDR3 is 12 residues long. DNA of the CDR3: TGTGCCAGCAGTGTGGGGATAGAGACCCGGTACTTC. This encodes CASSVGIETRYF.

This chain connects TRBV2 to TRBJ2-7, with D perhaps given as TRBD1 or TRBD2 (5 bases each). Looked up from germline, CDR1 is SNHLY and CDR2 is FYNNEI. With 7 bases removed from V and 5 bases from J, the gap between germline ends came to 18 bases. CDR3 length equals 14 residues. CDR3: CASTNQRGKDEQYF. The CDR3 DNA follows: TGTGCCAGCACTAATCAGAGGGGAAAGGACGAGCAGTACTTC.

The chain couples TRBV9 to TRBJ2-5, with 10 bases identical to TRBD1. V lost 0 bases, J lost 0 bases, and 2 bases stayed unmatched. The CDR3 length is 16 residues. Germline V gives CDR1 SGDLS, CDR2 YYNGEE. Here the CDR3 reads CASSVGTGGYQETQYF. Here the CDR3 DNA reads TGTGCCAGCAGCGTAGGGACAGGGGGGTACCAAGAGACCCAGTACTTC.

This clone was detected only once. The chain combines TRBV5-1 with TRBJ2-3; D is perhaps TRBD2 (6 bases). The germline CDR1 and CDR2 sequences are SGHRS and YFSETQ. V was shortened by 2 bases and J by 11 bases, with 18 bases between the two germline ends. The CDR3 sequence is 14 residues long. The DNA of the CDR3 is TGCGCCAGCAGCTTAGTAGCCACCGGGGGAAGGCAGTATTTT. Its protein product is CASSLVATGGRQYF.

The chain's CDR3 is CASSSGGSGTQYF. The CDR3, as DNA: TGTGCCAGCAGCTCAGGGGGGTCCGGTACGCAGTATTTT. The rearrangement uses TRBV7-9 and TRBJ2-3; D might be TRBD1 (7 bases). This CDR3 contains 13 residues. V lost 4 bases and J 8 bases, leaving 13 bases between the germline ends. Germline loops: CDR1 SEHNR, CDR2 FQNEAQ (reference sequence).

The J gene is TRBJ2-6, the V gene TRBV6-5; D may be TRBD2 (5 bases). Germline V gives CDR1 MNHEY, CDR2 SVGAGI. V was pared by 7 bases and J by 0 bases, with 10 bases between. The CDR3 runs to 15 residues. CDR3 sequence reads: CASTSGSSGANVLTF. The CDR3 nucleotides are TGTGCCAGCACCAGCGGTAGCTCTGGGGCCAACGTCCTGACTTTC.

This clone was observed once. V and J are TRBV19 and TRBJ1-1, with D maybe TRBD1 (6 bases). This CDR3 spans 15 amino acids. Germline V gene lookup returns CDR1 LNHDA and CDR2 SQIVND (reference sequence). V lost 5 bases to trimming and J lost 2 bases, with 15 bases between them. CDR3 DNA sequence: TGTGCCAGTAGTTCCGCGGGGGCAGGTAACACTGAAGCTTTCTTT. This encodes CASSSAGAGNTEAFF.

The V call is TRBV27, the J call TRBJ1-1, with D unresolved. The CDR3 length is 13 residues. The germline V gene encodes CDR1 MNHEY and CDR2 SMNVEV (reference sequence). V dropped 6 bases and J dropped 5 bases, with 13 bases sitting between them. The CDR3 DNA follows: TGTGCCAGCAGAGTGGGAGGGATAACTGAAGCTTTCTTT. Encoded protein: CASRVGGITEAFF.

Comment on this clone: The sample holds other DNA sequences that translate to the same CDR3. The chain recombines TRBV20-1 with TRBJ2-7; D not certain. V lost 5 bases and J lost 0, with 5 bases in between. Germline V CDR1 and CDR2: DFQATT, SNEGSKA (reference sequence). The CDR3 contains 11 residues. CDR3 sequence (DNA): TGCAGTGCTTCCACCTCCTACGAGCAGTACTTC. It translates to CSASTSYEQYF.

This rearrangement joins TRBV19 to TRBJ2-1; D is uncertain. The V end was cut by 5 bases, the J end by 0 bases, with 11 bases between. From germline, CDR1 is LNHDA and CDR2 SQIVND (reference sequence). There are 15 residues in the CDR3. CDR3 region: CASSLRTSSYNEQFF. The DNA for the CDR3 is TGTGCCAGTAGTCTCAGGACGAGCTCCTACAATGAGCAGTTCTTC.

This clone came up once. The chain couples TRBV27 to TRBJ2-3; unclear D gene. With 2 bases removed from V and 5 bases from J, the gap between germline ends came to 5 bases. Germline V CDR1 and CDR2: MNHEY, SMNVEV (reference sequence). CDR3 length: 12 residues. CDR3 bases: TGTGCCAGCAGTTTAAGGCGAGATACGCAGTATTTT. Protein sequence: CASSLRRDTQYF.

This chain joins TRBV19 and TRBJ1-5; maybe TRBD1 (6 bases). In germline, CDR1 is LNHDA, CDR2 SQIVND (reference sequence). The CDR3 is 14 amino acids. V lost 4 bases, J lost 4 bases, and 11 bases lay in between. CDR3 loop: CASSTPGENQPQHF. Written as DNA, the CDR3 is TGTGCCAGTAGTACTCCAGGGGAGAATCAGCCCCAGCATTTT.

The chain combines TRBV7-9 with TRBJ1-4; D call uncertain. The germline V gene encodes CDR1 SEHNR and CDR2 FQNEAQ (reference sequence). The CDR3 is made up of 14 amino acids. Trimming left V 4 bases short and J 6 bases short, with 12 bases between. CDR3 coding DNA: TGTGCCAGCAGCTCTAGGATGGGAGATGAAAAACTGTTTTTT. This codes for CASSSRMGDEKLFF.